The 4 T cell receptor beta chains below come from one sample, sequenced in a study of blood T cell repertoires in COVID-19 (dated by TCRdb to about 2020). The library was made by the immunoSEQ multiplex PCR assay. TCRdb took over this immuneACCESS table, retaining in-frame rearrangements with V and J assigned. Such tables are incomplete; in checked studies, under half of the missing clones stem from an unresolved V gene, and the remainder is unexplained. The sample data list about 62,000 clones, and 85% to 90% of these were observed just once. 15% to 20% of the sample lies in the top ten. The sequenced material came from peripheral blood. The receptors come from a woman aged 55-75 years with COVID-19, enrolled during active disease.

The chain couples TRBV3-1 (or the pseudogene TRBV3-2) to TRBJ1-1; tentative D call: TRBD1 (5 bases). Germline-derived CDR1 and CDR2 are LGHDT and YNNKEL (reference sequence). Trimming removed 6 bases at V and 6 bases at J, with 23 bases between. The CDR3 sequence is 16 residues long. Here the CDR3 reads CASRPGIGRGWAEAFF. CDR3 sequence (DNA): TGTGCCAGCAGGCCCGGAATAGGGCGGGGCTGGGCTGAAGCTTTCTTT.

The chain couples TRBV27 to TRBJ2-2, with 11 bases identical to TRBD2. Germline V gives CDR1 MNHEY, CDR2 SMNVEV (reference sequence). CDR3 length: 19 residues. With V trimmed by 6 bases and J by 7 bases, 19 bases remained unmatched. CDR3 DNA: TGTGCCAGCAGGTCCTTGACTAGCGGGAAAGGTCTGTACGGCGGGGAGCTGTTTTTT. Its protein product is CASRSLTSGKGLYGGELFF.

The rearrangement links TRBV10-3 to TRBJ1-1, with D maybe TRBD1 (5 bases). V shed 7 bases and J shed 1 base, with 25 bases lying between them. Per germline, CDR1 ENHRY and CDR2 SYGVKD. The CDR3 loop spans 18 amino acids. In DNA, the CDR3 is TGTGCCATCACCCAGGGATTGCTCCTCTCGGTCCGGAACACTGAAGCTTTCTTT. It codes for CAITQGLLLSVRNTEAFF.

The chain carries TRBV19 and TRBJ1-2; TRBD1 aligns across 8 bases. Germline CDR1 is LNHDA and CDR2 is SQIVND (reference sequence). Losses at the gene ends were 5 bases for V and 2 bases for J; bases not matched to a gene: 7. The CDR3 has 15 amino acids. CDR3 residues: CASSERTGPNYGYTF. The CDR3 coding sequence is TGTGCCAGTAGTGAAAGGACAGGGCCCAACTATGGCTACACCTTC.